The TCR beta chain described here comes from a study of T-cell reconstitution after alpha-beta-depleted transplantation in children (dated by TCRdb to about 2016). About the full investigation: The study quantitatively tracked T-cell immune reconstitution after TCRalphabeta/CD19-depleted allogeneic hematopoietic cell transplantation in children using TCR repertoire profiling. On the study overall, not on this receptor specifically: The apparently early recovery of alphabetaT-cell counts about two months after transplant reportedly depended on only several hundred rapidly expanded clones that came from non-depleted graft cells. In some patients, the high TCRbeta diversity seen at day 60 was put down to recipient T cells and intrathymic progenitors that had survived conditioning. Over subsequent months, a decline in hyperexpanded clone frequencies was noted, and after one year, T-cell counts and TCRbeta diversity were mostly ascribed to newly produced T cells.

Interpreted using the paper, the treatment or condition label stands for: allogeneic hematopoietic cell transplantation with graft depleted of TCRalphabeta T cells and CD19 B cells. Transplant recipients were children who received TCRalphabeta/CD19-depleted allogeneic hematopoietic cell grafts. Receptors were amplified or captured by PCR. Instrument on record: Illumina HiSeq 2500. TCR library preparation used molecular barcoding, with unique molecular identifiers applied to normalize quantification of the TCRbeta repertoire. The public reads were reprocessed in TCRdb via fastp at Q25 and MiXCR, keeping in-frame beta chains. When rows share a CDR3 protein, they turn into one entry using the most common DNA and genes. Here the sample has approximately 99,000 distinct CDR3 sequences; about 6.4% occur a single time. The top ten hold about 23% of the sample. This clonotype appeared many times. Its antigen is still unknown. No base quality values were provided; no much bigger clone lies one nucleotide off.

The sequencing used PBMCs, mostly from graft donor cells, collected 360 days after TCRalphabeta/CD19-depleted stem cell transplant. The sequence was collected from a male patient aged 2 to 9 who had a stem cell transplant for acute lymphoblastic leukemia, so the T cells may come from the graft donor.

The DNA is TGTGCCAGCCCACGGACAGTTCTGGGCGGGGAGCTGTTTTTT. Translation gives CASPRTVLGGELFF. The rearranged segments are TRBV7-9 and TRBJ2-2, with TRBD1 as a weak D call on 6 bases. The CDR3 holds 14 amino acids from the cysteine to the phenylalanine. Kept here is only the CDR3 DNA, which spans 42 bases and is read in frame from base 1. From a lookup of the germline V gene (reference sequence), CDR1 and CDR2 are SEHNR and FQNEAQ. V lost 8 bases and J lost 7 bases; the stretch between them is 17 bases long.